This TCR beta chain is from a study of cytomegalovirus exposure and HLA in healthy donors (dated by TCRdb to the late 2010s). About the investigation overall: According to a later analysis, one platform produced both the 110 or so validation repertoires and the 666 repertoires of the first cohort. The study aimed to test whether signatures of past pathogen exposure could be identified by cataloging public T cell receptors. Besides the first cohort of under 700 subjects, a separate validation cohort made up of 120 or so different subjects was used. High-throughput TCR immunosequencing, statistical association of individual TCRs with disease status, and machine learning were combined to predict cytomegalovirus infection status. The investigation overall reported the following: In vitro tests confirmed that a few of the cytomegalovirus-associated TCR beta chains recognize cytomegalovirus antigens. In a later analysis, TCRs clustered in the first cohort were found to also tend to co-occur in the 120 or so validation repertoires, with 94% of cluster scores above 0. In the study, about 150 TCR beta chains were listed as associated with cytomegalovirus. Cytomegalovirus status was reported to be diagnosed by the classifier with high specificity and sensitivity in both the original and validation cohorts. Across donors, most TCR sequences were observed very rarely, whereas some public TCRs were present in many individuals. A later analysis lacked HLA typing for the validation cohort, so it scored co-occurrence in that cohort across all 110 or so repertoires. It was suggested by the authors that the approach could potentially be generalized to other disease states and immunological phenotypes.

Library method: the immunoSEQ multiplex PCR assay. On the authors' methods: To diagnose cytomegalovirus status from the catalog of TCR beta chain sequences, a statistical classification framework was built. Here the immuneACCESS table is served through TCRdb, limited to in-frame sequences with V and J called. Missing clones are a known gap in these copies; in checked studies unresolved V genes cover under half, and the rest lacks a known reason. The V and J calls and the clone size are those of that table, but D and trimming were determined from the DNA. The table for this sample lists roughly 150,000 clones; 80% to 85% of them were counted only once. The ten largest make up around 9.6% of the sample. Including cysteine and phenylalanine, the CDR3 has 18 amino acids. The sequence is cut down to CDR3 DNA, 54 bases in frame from base 1. V is pruned by 3 bases and J by 2 bases, leaving 9 bases of the junction without a gene match. Per the germline V gene (reference sequence), SGHNT is the CDR1 and YYREEE is the CDR2.

The donors belonged to the validation cohort of under 150 subjects, which was separate from the 666-subject first cohort. This clone has a single count. Its antigen is not yet known. Base qualities are missing; no much larger clone stands one base away. Sequencing was performed on PBMCs. The sequence is built from TRBV5-4 and TRBJ2-5, with 14 middle bases fitting TRBD2. This TCR derives from a man aged 30 to 45 in good health and CMV-seropositive. The CDR3 protein: CASSYPGTSGGVQETQYF. The nucleotide sequence reads TGTGCCAGCAGCTACCCCGGGACTAGCGGGGGAGTTCAAGAGACCCAGTACTTC.